The sequence of this T cell receptor (beta chain) was determined in a study of OX40 agonist ivuxolimab in advanced cancers. The overall study: At 0.01 to 10 mg/kg, ivuxolimab was administered intravenously to patients every 2 weeks. Three patients responded partially, comprising one with hepatocellular carcinoma and two with cutaneous melanoma. Earlier treatment with anti-PD-1, anti-PD-L1 or anti-CTLA-4 was permitted, and approximately 38% had received some.

CDR1 is MNHEY, CDR2 SVGAGI, per germline. Trimming cost V 4 bases and J 0 bases, with 13 bases left between them. CDR3 size: 16 residues. A note on this clone: The antigen remains unidentified.

The method was immunoSEQ multiplex PCR; TCRdb's version includes in-frame clones alone and lacks a portion of them. The sample includes roughly 77,000 clones, roughly 90% of them seen just once. Overall study findings and caveats: At doses 0.1 to 3.0 mg/kg, CD4+ and CD8+ clones expanded.

V usage is TRBV6-5 and J usage is TRBJ1-5; D call uncertain. The sample in question was CD4+ or CD8+ T cells sorted from blood, obtained in a trial of the OX40 agonist ivuxolimab. This TCR came from an adult with an advanced solid tumor such as melanoma, head and neck, liver or kidney cancer. The CDR3 DNA follows: TGTGCCAGCAGTTCCTTGGGTGGGTATAGCAATCAGCCCCAGCATTTT. This sequence encodes CASSSLGGYSNQPQHF.